This T cell receptor (beta chain) stems from a study of post-analysis software for immune sequencing data. Prepared TCR beta cDNA libraries contained unique molecular identifiers. One entry per CDR3 protein, called by TCRdb with MiXCR from the PCR reads. Seen here are 380,000 or so distinct CDR3 sequences, less than 35% observed once, and the top ten hold under 15%. CDR3 length equals 15 residues. As regards this clonotype: Antigen unknown. Sequence at one end of the junction differs from germline and may be a read error.

General study results and limits: TRBV segments more frequent in patients than in controls numbered several and included TRBV5-6, TRBV5-1 and TRBV20-1.

Sequencing input: blood. This TCR was recovered from a girl under 18 with multiple sclerosis. The rearrangement links TRBV12-3 or TRBV12-4 to TRBJ2-1; the match to TRBD2 covers 12 bases. The CDR3 region is CAGSPLAGGYNEQFF. CDR3 DNA sequence: TGTGCCGGCAGTCCACTAGCGGGGGGATACAATGAGCAGTTCTTC.